This T cell receptor (beta chain) was found in a study of blood T cell repertoires in COVID-19 (dated by TCRdb to about 2020). Study-wide context: Samples covering the acute and convalescent phases of COVID-19 were provided by collaborators in the United States, Italy and Spain. Sample metadata almost always included a de-identified subject ID, COVID-19 status, age in years and sex. Deeply sampled blood TCRbeta repertoires from subjects exposed to, actively infected with, or recovered from COVID-19 were included in the dataset. The samples were drawn from the first 160 participants of the ongoing ImmuneRACE study and from 1,254 subjects provided by 6 global collaborators. The prospective study material was composed of cDNA or gDNA derived from T cells, B-cell-depleted T cells, or PBMCs. The repertoires were released in a freely available public database intended as a resource for research on the immune response to SARS-CoV-2. HLA class I and class II types, where available, came from metadata supplied by the sample provider rather than from assay-based typing. What the research found in general, with its limitations: Clinical and demographic metadata were provided uncurated, with the amount varying by source and participant.

Participants in the prospective study were enrolled through a virtual design, were aged about 18 to 89 years, and lived in 20 to 30 United States geographic areas. In the prospective study, participants were assigned to cohorts based on the clinical history participants reported in a screening survey and a study questionnaire. In the prospective study, mobile phlebotomists collected whole blood, serum and a nasopharyngeal or oropharyngeal swab from each participant. Additional blood draws and questionnaires over an approximately two-month period could optionally be provided by prospective study participants. Before DNA extraction, prospective study blood samples were shipped either frozen or at room temperature. The CDR3 spans 15 residues, from the cysteine through the phenylalanine. The entry retains the CDR3 DNA only, 45 bases that are in frame from base 1. Here V drops 1 base and J drops 5 bases, and the junction holds 7 bases not matched to any gene. Via the germline V gene (reference sequence), CDR1 is SGHKS and CDR2 YYEKEE.

In regard to this clone: It has no known antigen specificity. The input lacks base qualities; no much larger clone sits a single base away.

TCRbeta CDR3 regions were amplified from genomic DNA by means of the immunoSEQ Assay, a bias-controlled multiplex PCR. On the study's bioinformatics: Nucleated cell counts per sample were estimated from amplification of reference gene primers within the assay. To quantify the absolute abundance of each unique TCRbeta CDR3 rearrangement, sequence reads were collapsed and filtered. Productive Simpson clonality was computed per sample as the square root of Simpson's diversity index over productive rearrangements. Here the immuneACCESS table is served through TCRdb, limited to in-frame sequences with V and J called. Missing clones are a known gap in these copies; in checked studies unresolved V genes cover under half, and the rest lacks a known reason. The DNA was the basis for D and trimming; V, J and clone size are from that table. The sample contains 250,000 to 350,000 clones, around 87% of them found a single time. About 1.8% of the sample lies in the top ten.

The sample was PBMCs or T cells enriched from blood (not recorded which). This clonotype was obtained from a woman aged 18-29 years with acute COVID-19. The rearrangement joined TRBV5-5 to TRBJ2-5; 8 bases in the middle match TRBD1. The sequence in DNA is TGTGCCAGCAGCTTGCAGGGGGCCGGTATGGAGACCCAGTACTTC. Its protein product is CASSLQGAGMETQYF. Reference TRBV5-5 and TRBJ2-5 genes cover what lies past the CDR3, so the full variable domain is DAGVTQSPTHLIKTRGQQVTLRCSPISGHKSVSWYQQVLGQGPQFIFQYYEKEERGRGNFPDRFSARQFPNYSSELNVNALLLGDSALYLCASSLQGAGMETQYFGPGTRLLVL.